This T cell receptor (beta chain) was recovered during a study of blood T cell repertoires in COVID-19. The CDR3 has 17 amino acids. V was pared by 5 bases and J by 6 bases, with 25 bases between. Per germline, CDR1 SGHNT and CDR2 YENEEA. This study enrolled people aged about 18 to 90 from about 24 US geographic areas. Cohorts were determined from participant-reported clinical history. Recovery meant two consecutive negative NP/OP PCR tests, professional clearance, or resolved symptoms. Method: immunoSEQ multiplex PCR; TCRdb's copy keeps in-frame clones and lacks some. Here the sample spans some 220,000 clones, about 87% being singletons.

Sequencing was carried out using PBMCs or T cells enriched from blood (not recorded which). The chain links TRBV11-3 to TRBJ1-1; D possibly corresponds to TRBD1 (5 bases). This clonotype was obtained from a woman aged 25 to 39 who had recovered from COVID-19. DNA for the CDR3: TGTGCCAGCAGCCCTGGGCGGGGCCCATACGCTTTAGCTGAAGCTTTCTTT. Amino acid sequence: CASSPGRGPYALAEAFF.